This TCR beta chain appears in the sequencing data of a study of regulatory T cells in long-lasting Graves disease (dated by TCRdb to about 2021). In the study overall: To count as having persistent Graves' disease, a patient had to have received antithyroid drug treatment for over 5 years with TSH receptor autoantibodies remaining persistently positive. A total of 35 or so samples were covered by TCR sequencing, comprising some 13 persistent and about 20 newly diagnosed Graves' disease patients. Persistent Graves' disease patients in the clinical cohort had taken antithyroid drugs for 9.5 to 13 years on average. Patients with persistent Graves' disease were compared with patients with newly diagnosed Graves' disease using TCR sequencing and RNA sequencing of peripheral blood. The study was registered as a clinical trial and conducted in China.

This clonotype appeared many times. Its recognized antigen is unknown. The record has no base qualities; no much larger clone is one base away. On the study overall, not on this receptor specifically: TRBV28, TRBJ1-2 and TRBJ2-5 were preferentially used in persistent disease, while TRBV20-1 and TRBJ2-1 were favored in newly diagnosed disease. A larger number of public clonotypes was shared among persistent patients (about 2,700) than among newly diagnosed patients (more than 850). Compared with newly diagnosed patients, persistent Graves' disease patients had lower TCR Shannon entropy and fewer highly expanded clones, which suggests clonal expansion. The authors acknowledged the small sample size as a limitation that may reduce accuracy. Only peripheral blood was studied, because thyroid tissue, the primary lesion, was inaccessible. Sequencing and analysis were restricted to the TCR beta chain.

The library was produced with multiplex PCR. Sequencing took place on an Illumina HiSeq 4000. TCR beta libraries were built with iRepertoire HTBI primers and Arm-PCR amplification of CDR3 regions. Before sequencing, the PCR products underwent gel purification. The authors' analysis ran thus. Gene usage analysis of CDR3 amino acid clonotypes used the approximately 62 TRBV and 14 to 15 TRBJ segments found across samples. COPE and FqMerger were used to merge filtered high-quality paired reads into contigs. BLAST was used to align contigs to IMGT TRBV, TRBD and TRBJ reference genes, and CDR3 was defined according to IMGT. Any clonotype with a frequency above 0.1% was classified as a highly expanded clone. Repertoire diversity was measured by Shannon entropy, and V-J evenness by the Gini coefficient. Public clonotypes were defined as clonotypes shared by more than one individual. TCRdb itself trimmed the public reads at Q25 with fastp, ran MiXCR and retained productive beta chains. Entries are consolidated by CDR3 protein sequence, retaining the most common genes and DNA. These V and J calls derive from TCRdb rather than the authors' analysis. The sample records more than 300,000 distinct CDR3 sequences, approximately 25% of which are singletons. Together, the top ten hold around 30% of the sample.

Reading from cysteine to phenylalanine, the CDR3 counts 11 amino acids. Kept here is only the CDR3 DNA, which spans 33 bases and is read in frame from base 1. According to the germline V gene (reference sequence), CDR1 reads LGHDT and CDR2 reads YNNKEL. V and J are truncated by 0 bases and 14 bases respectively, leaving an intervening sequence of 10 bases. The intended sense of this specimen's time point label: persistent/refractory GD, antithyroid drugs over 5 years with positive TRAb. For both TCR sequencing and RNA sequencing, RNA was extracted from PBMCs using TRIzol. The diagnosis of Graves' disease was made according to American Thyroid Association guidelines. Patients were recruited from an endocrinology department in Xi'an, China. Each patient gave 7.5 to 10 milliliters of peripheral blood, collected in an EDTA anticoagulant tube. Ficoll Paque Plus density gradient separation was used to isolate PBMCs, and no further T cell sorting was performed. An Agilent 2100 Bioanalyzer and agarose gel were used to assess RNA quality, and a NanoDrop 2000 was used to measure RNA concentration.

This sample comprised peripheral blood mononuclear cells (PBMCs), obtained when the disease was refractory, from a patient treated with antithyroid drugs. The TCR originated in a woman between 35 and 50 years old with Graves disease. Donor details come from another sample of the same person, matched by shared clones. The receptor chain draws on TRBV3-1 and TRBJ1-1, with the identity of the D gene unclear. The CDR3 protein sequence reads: CASSQDRRVFF. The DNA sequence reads TGTGCCAGCAGCCAAGATCGAAGAGTATTCTTT.